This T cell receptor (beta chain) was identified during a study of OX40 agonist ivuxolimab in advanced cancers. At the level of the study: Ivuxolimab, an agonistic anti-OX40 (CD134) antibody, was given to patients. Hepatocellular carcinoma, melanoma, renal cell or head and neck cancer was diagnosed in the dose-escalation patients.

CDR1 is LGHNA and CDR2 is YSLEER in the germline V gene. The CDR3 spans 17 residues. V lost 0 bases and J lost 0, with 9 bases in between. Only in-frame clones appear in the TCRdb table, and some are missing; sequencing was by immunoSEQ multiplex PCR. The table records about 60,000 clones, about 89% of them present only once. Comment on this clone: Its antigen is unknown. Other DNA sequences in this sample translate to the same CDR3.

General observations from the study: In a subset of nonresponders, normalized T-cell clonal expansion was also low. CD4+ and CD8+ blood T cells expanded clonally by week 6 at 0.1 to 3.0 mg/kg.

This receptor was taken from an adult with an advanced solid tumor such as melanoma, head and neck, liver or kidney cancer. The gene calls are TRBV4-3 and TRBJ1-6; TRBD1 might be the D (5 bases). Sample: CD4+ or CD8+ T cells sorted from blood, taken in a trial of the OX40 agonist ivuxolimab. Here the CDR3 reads CASSQDRGSSYNSPLHF. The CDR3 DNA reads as TGCGCCAGCAGCCAAGATCGGGGGAGCTCCTATAATTCACCCCTCCACTTT.